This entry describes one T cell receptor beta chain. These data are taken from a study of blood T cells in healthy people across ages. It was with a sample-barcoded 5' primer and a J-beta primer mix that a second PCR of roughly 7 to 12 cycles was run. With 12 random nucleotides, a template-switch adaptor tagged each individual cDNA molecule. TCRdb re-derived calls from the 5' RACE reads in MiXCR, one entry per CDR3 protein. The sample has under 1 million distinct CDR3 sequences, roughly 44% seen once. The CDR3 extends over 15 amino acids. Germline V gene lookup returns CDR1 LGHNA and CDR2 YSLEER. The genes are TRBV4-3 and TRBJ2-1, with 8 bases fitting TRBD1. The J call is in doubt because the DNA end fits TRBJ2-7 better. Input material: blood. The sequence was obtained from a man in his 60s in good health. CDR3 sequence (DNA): TGCGCCAGCAGCCAGGAGACAGGGGCAATCTACGAGCAGTACTTC. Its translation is CASSQETGAIYEQYF.